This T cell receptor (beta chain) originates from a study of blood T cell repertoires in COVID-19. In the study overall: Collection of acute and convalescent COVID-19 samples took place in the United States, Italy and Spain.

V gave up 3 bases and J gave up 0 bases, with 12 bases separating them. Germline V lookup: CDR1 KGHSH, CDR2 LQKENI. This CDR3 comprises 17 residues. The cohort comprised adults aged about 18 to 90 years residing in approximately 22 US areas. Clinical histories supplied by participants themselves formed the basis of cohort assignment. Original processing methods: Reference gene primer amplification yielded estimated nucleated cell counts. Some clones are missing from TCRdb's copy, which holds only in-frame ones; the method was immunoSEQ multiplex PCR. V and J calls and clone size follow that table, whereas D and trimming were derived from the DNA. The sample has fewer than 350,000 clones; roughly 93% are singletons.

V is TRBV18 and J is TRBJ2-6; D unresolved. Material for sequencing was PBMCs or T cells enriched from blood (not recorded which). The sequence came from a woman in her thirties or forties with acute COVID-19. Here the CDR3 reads CASSPGLGVSGANVLTF. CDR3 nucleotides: TGTGCCAGCTCACCGGGTCTAGGAGTCTCTGGGGCCAACGTCCTGACTTTC.